What follows are 22 T cell receptor beta chains derived from one specimen sequenced in a study of T cells in Graves' hyperthyroidism and ophthalmopathy. The investigators amplified TCR beta CDR3 regions from RNA transcripts. TCR CDR3 regions were first amplified by RT-PCR with HTBI primers. TCRdb re-called the multiplex PCR reads through MiXCR, storing one row per CDR3 protein. The sample yields about 400,000 distinct CDR3 sequences, more than 12% seen once. The specimen sequenced was blood. These receptor sequences come from a woman aged 30 to 39 with Graves' hyperthyroidism.

This clonotype was recorded at least ten times. The J gene is TRBJ2-4, the V gene TRBV3-1; 10 bases line up with TRBD2. Germline loops: CDR1 LGHDT, CDR2 YNNKEL (reference sequence). The CDR3 has 14 residues. With 4 bases clipped from V and 6 bases from J, the junction kept 3 bases outside the gene matches. In DNA, the CDR3 is TGTGCCAGCAGCCTGTTAGCGGGAGGAAACATTCAGTACTTC. Translated: CASSLLAGGNIQYF.

In this sample, this clonotype turned up many times. The chain couples TRBV20-1 to TRBJ2-3, with unresolved D. Between the trimmed V and J ends, which lost 3 bases and 3 bases, there was a span of 10 bases. The germline V gene encodes CDR1 DFQATT and CDR2 SNEGSKA (reference sequence). CDR3 length: 13 amino acids. CDR3 coding DNA: TGCAGTGCTAGTCTCCTAGTAACAGATACGCAGTATTTT. Translated: CSASLLVTDTQYF.

There are a few counts of this clonotype. The V call is TRBV30, the J call TRBJ2-2, with 13 bases identical to TRBD2. The germline CDR1 and CDR2 sequences are GTSNPN and SVGIG (reference sequence). The CDR3 covers 16 residues. V dropped 2 bases and J dropped 6; count of bases not matched to a gene: 6. The CDR3 reads CAWSRRLAGGSGELFF. The CDR3 DNA reads as TGTGCCTGGAGTCGTCGACTAGCGGGAGGCTCCGGGGAGCTGTTTTTT.

This clonotype was seen a few times. The chain combines TRBV20-1 with TRBJ1-1; no clear D gene. This CDR3 spans 13 amino acids. Trimming took off 1 base at V and 1 base at J, with 7 bases between the two ends. Germline CDR1 is DFQATT and CDR2 is SNEGSKA (reference sequence). The CDR3 coding sequence is TGCAGTGCTAGAGGACGGGCGAACACTGAAGCTTTCTTT. Its translation: CSARGRANTEAFF.

The V gene is TRBV19, the J gene TRBJ2-7, with 8 bases identical to TRBD2. V lost 7 bases and J lost 1; bases outside the gene matches: 6. CDR1 is LNHDA and CDR2 is SQIVND in the germline V gene (reference sequence). The CDR3 spans 14 residues. The CDR3 DNA is TGTGCCAGTAAAACTAGCGGTAATTCCTACGAGCAGTACTTC. It specifies CASKTSGNSYEQYF.

The chain links TRBV20-1 to TRBJ1-1; a possible D gene is TRBD1 (6 bases). The V end was cut by 1 base, the J end by 4 bases, with 10 bases between. This CDR3 spans 13 amino acids. Germline CDR1 DFQATT, CDR2 SNEGSKA (reference sequence). The CDR3 nucleotides are TGCAGTGCTAGAGGGGGGCTGGGCACTGAAGCTTTCTTT. Its translation is CSARGGLGTEAFF.

In the case of this clonotype: This may be a read error: a much more frequent sequence differs by one nucleotide. The V gene is TRBV11-2, the J gene TRBJ2-3; tentatively, D is TRBD1 or TRBD2 (5 bases each). Per the germline V gene, CDR1 is SGHAT and CDR2 is FQNNGV. The CDR3 is 17 amino acids. CDR3 loop: CASSLGRTGRSTGTQYF. The DNA of the CDR3 is TGTGCCAGCAGCTTAGGGAGGACTGGACGTAGCACAGGTACGCAGTATTTT.

This clonotype was counted between two and nine times. The chain is built from TRBV28 and TRBJ1-4, with 8 bases identical to TRBD1. Trimming cost V 6 bases and J 8 bases; bases outside gene matches: 8. Germline CDR1 and CDR2: MDHEN and SYDVKM. This CDR3 has 14 residues. CDR3: CASRADRAGEKLFF. The CDR3 region has the DNA TGTGCCAGCAGGGCGGACAGGGCGGGGGAAAAACTGTTTTTT.

In this sample, this clonotype turned up a few times. V and J are TRBV14 and TRBJ2-1; D might be TRBD2 (5 bases). There are 17 residues in the CDR3. Trimming took 5 bases from V and 7 from J, leaving 24 bases between them. Germline values: CDR1 SGHDN, CDR2 FVKESK. In DNA form, the CDR3 reads TGTGCCAGCAGCAAAAAAAACCCCCTAGCAGCGAGGAATGAGCAGTTCTTC. Translated, it gives CASSKKNPLAARNEQFF.

The chain uses TRBV5-4 and TRBJ2-3; D is ambiguous. This CDR3 is 16 amino acids long. V gave up 0 bases and J gave up 1 base, with 12 bases separating them. Germline CDR1 SGHNT, CDR2 YYREEE (reference sequence). The CDR3 reads CASSLGPDVGTDTQYF. In DNA form, the CDR3 reads TGTGCCAGCAGCTTGGGGCCGGACGTCGGCACAGATACGCAGTATTTT.

This clonotype was observed at least ten times. V usage is TRBV28 and J usage is TRBJ2-7, with D possibly being TRBD1 (5 bases). CDR1 is MDHEN, CDR2 SYDVKM, per germline. CDR3 length: 16 amino acids. V lost 6 bases and J 3 bases, leaving 21 bases between the germline ends. CDR3 loop: CASRSYAPGNYYEQYF. As DNA, the CDR3 is TGTGCCAGCAGGTCTTATGCGCCAGGGAACTACTACGAGCAGTACTTC.

The chain employs TRBV12-3 or TRBV12-4 and TRBJ1-1; D is perhaps TRBD1 (5 bases). The CDR3 runs to 17 residues. Trimming left V 3 bases short and J 1 base short, with 18 bases between. The CDR3 bases are TGTGCCAGCAGTTTTCGGCAGGGCGAGACGAAGAACACTGAAGCTTTCTTT. This gives the protein CASSFRQGETKNTEAFF.

The chain carries TRBV24-1 and TRBJ2-1; TRBD1 matches 9 bases. V trimming: 3 bases; J trimming: 8 bases; junction bases outside the gene matches: 7. Germline values: CDR1 KGHDR, CDR2 SFDVKD. CDR3 length: 15 residues. CDR3 sequence reads: CATSDPGTGWYEQFF. The DNA of the CDR3 is TGTGCCACCAGTGATCCCGGGACAGGGTGGTATGAGCAGTTCTTC.

This clonotype has just a few counts. CDR3 DNA: TGTGCCAGCAGCCGATGGTCAGGACCCTACGAGCAGTACTTC. The encoded protein is CASSRWSGPYEQYF. The chain carries TRBV7-6 and TRBJ2-7; D remains ambiguous. Trimming removed 5 bases from V and 2 bases from J, with 13 bases in between. This CDR3 region has 14 residues. Germline V gene lookup returns CDR1 SGHVS and CDR2 FNYEAQ. The whole variable domain, filled in from reference TRBV7-6 and TRBJ2-7, reads GAGVSQSPRYKVTKRGQDVALRCDPISGHVSLYWYRQALGQGPEFLTYFNYEAQQDKSGLPNDRFSAERPEGSISTLTIQRTEQRDSAMYRCASSRWSGPYEQYFGPGTRLTVT.

This clonotype was counted ten times or more. The chain joins TRBV6-1 to TRBJ2-3; TRBD1 agrees at 8 bases. The CDR3 consists of 13 residues. From germline, CDR1 is MNHNS and CDR2 SASEGT. The V and J ends lost 7 bases and 1 base, in that order; junction bases with no gene match: 1. CDR3 sequence reads: CASKGQGTDTQYF. CDR3 sequence (DNA): TGTGCCAGCAAGGGACAGGGCACAGATACGCAGTATTTT.

The V call is TRBV6-1, the J call TRBJ2-7; TRBD2 aligns across 8 bases. The CDR3 length is 12 residues. Germline CDR1 is MNHNS and CDR2 is SASEGT. The trim removed 7 bases at V and 4 bases at J, leaving 3 bases unmatched. For the CDR3, the DNA is TGTGCCAGCAAGCGGGGGACTTACGAGCAGTACTTC. Protein product: CASKRGTYEQYF.

The V call is TRBV13, the J call TRBJ2-7, with 11 bases identical to TRBD2. V was pared by 1 base and J by 2 bases, with 7 bases of the junction left unmatched. CDR1 PRHDT and CDR2 FYEKMQ come from the germline V gene (reference sequence). CDR3 length: 17 residues. The DNA of the CDR3 is TGTGCCAGCAGCTTAGTTAGCGGGAGGGAAAGCCCCTACGAGCAGTACTTC. Translation: CASSLVSGRESPYEQYF. Supplemented by reference TRBV13 and TRBJ2-7, the full variable domain reads AAGVIQSPRHLIKEKRETATLKCYPIPRHDTVYWYQQGPGQDPQFLISFYEKMQSDKGSIPDRFSAQQFSDYHSELNMSSLELGDSALYFCASSLVSGRESPYEQYFGPGTRLTVT.

The chain joins TRBV5-5 to TRBJ2-1; 10 bases align to TRBD1. V was pared by 2 bases and J by 0 bases, with 14 bases of the junction left unmatched. The length of the CDR3 is 20 residues. Germline V gene lookup returns CDR1 SGHKS and CDR2 YYEKEE (reference sequence). The CDR3 is CASSFMTGGHSEGSYNEQFF. CDR3 DNA: TGTGCCAGCAGCTTTATGACAGGGGGCCATTCAGAGGGCTCCTACAATGAGCAGTTCTTC.

The chain employs TRBV5-4 and TRBJ2-5, with D hard to call. Trimming left V 4 bases short and J 1 base short, with 11 bases between. This CDR3 is built from 14 residues. The germline V gene encodes CDR1 SGHNT and CDR2 YYREEE (reference sequence). CDR3 DNA sequence: TGTGCCAGCAGCCCAGTTGGTTTCCAAGAGACCCAGTACTTC. This codes for CASSPVGFQETQYF. The full variable domain, in which reference TRBV5-4 and TRBJ2-5 provide the parts outside the CDR3, is ETGVTQSPTHLIKTRGQQVTLRCSSQSGHNTVSWYQQALGQGPQFIFQYYREEENGRGNFPPRFSGLQFPNYSSELNVNALELDDSALYLCASSPVGFQETQYFGPGTRLLVL.

This clonotype was recorded many times. The chain carries TRBV9 and TRBJ1-1, with D maybe TRBD1 (6 bases). Germline V gene lookup returns CDR1 SGDLS and CDR2 YYNGEE. The CDR3 consists of 14 residues. V was cut by 0 bases and J by 4 bases, with 10 bases left in between. The CDR3 spells CASSVAGESTEAFF. The CDR3 DNA sequence: TGTGCCAGCAGCGTAGCAGGGGAGAGCACTGAAGCTTTCTTT.

The chain uses TRBV15 and TRBJ2-7; D unclear. With 1 base removed from V and 2 bases from J, the gap between germline ends came to 21 bases. The CDR3 sequence is 18 residues long. The germline CDR1 and CDR2 sequences are LNHNV and YYDKDF (reference sequence). CDR3 bases: TGTGCCACCAGCAGAGGGCCACCCGGTGGTGGGCCCCCCTACGAGCAGTACTTC. Its protein is CATSRGPPGGGPPYEQYF.

This clonotype appeared many times. One end of the junction varies from germline; a read error may be responsible. The chain recombines TRBV5-1 with TRBJ2-3; a possible D gene is TRBD1 (5 bases). Per germline, CDR1 SGHRS and CDR2 YFSETQ. The CDR3 extends over 12 amino acids. CDR3 amino acids: CASSLGADTQYF. In DNA, the CDR3 is TGTGCCAGCAGTCTAGGGGCAGATACGCAGTATTTT.